This T cell receptor beta chain derives from a study of T cells in Graves' hyperthyroidism and ophthalmopathy. At the level of the study: Before treatment of any kind, peripheral blood was taken at initial diagnosis.

There are many counts of this clonotype. Its antigen is unidentified. Study conclusions and caveats: Model-based prediction identified ophthalmopathy a median around seven months prior to its onset.

Any patient presenting with uncontrolled infection, other autoimmune disease, pregnancy or lactation was left out. TCR beta CDR3 regions were amplified from RNA transcripts. Using the HTBI primer set, a first-round RT-PCR was run on the TCR CDR3. TCRdb reprocessed the multiplex PCR reads via MiXCR and lists one record per CDR3 protein. The sample has about 260,000 distinct CDR3 sequences, about 20% seen once. The CDR3 is 17 amino acids. Trimming left V 0 bases short and J 6 bases short, with 19 bases between. Germline-derived CDR1 and CDR2 are SGHAT and FQNNGV. The V gene is TRBV11-2, the J gene TRBJ2-3, with D maybe TRBD1 (5 bases). Sequencing was performed on blood. This receptor was obtained from a man aged 25 to 45 with Graves' ophthalmopathy. Here the CDR3 reads CASSLDSWTPAPDTQYF. Written as DNA, the CDR3 is TGTGCCAGCAGCTTAGATTCTTGGACACCGGCACCGGATACGCAGTATTTT.